This entry describes one T cell receptor (beta chain). Its specificity is not known. There are 16 residues in the CDR3. Germline CDR1 and CDR2: SGHRS and YFSETQ. V lost 0 bases, J lost 4 bases, and 16 bases lay in between. Clones were sequenced by immunoSEQ multiplex PCR, and TCRdb holds only the in-frame ones, with some missing. This sample has just over 95,000 clones, with around 84% found just once. The source of the sample is a study of radiation and T cells in renal cell carcinoma. Time point given: blood 4 weeks post-SBRT, at nephrectomy. Treatment of the sample: 15 Gy SBRT to primary tumor, nephrectomy 4 weeks later. Nephrectomy followed 15 Gy stereotactic body radiation by 4 weeks. Radiation-treated patients gave blood at baseline, week 2 and week 4. Study-wide results and caveats: In blood, top tumor clones expanded by 2 weeks, shrinking by 4.

This TCR was recovered from a man between 60 and 70 years old with renal cell carcinoma. This material consisted of blood, taken from a patient whose treatment included radiotherapy and nephrectomy. V gene TRBV5-1 combines with J gene TRBJ2-5; D is perhaps TRBD2 (7 bases). The CDR3 here is CASSLVPEGGRETQYF. In nucleotides, the CDR3 is TGCGCCAGCAGCTTGGTACCGGAGGGGGGGAGAGAGACCCAGTACTTC.